The 5 T cell receptor beta chains below come from one sample, sequenced in a study of Ad26.COV2.S vaccination and SARS-CoV-2 variants. Profiling relied on immunoSEQ multiplex PCR, and the TCRdb table lists in-frame clones only, not all of them. The table has around 310,000 clones, about nine tenths seen once. Treatment: roughly 20 received Ad26.COV2.S at low or high dose, single or two shots; 5 received placebo; per-sample allocation not given. Sampling was performed 63 days after the first vaccine or placebo injection. This sample comprised peripheral blood, obtained in a trial of Ad26.COV2.S vaccine versus placebo. The source of these receptors is a person aged 18-65 years who received the Ad26.COV2.S COVID-19 vaccine or a placebo.

This chain joins TRBV6-1 and TRBJ1-2; 7 bases agree with TRBD1. The V gene's germline CDR1 is MNHNS and CDR2 SASEGT. The CDR3 is 13 residues long. The V gene end was trimmed by 1 base and the J gene end by 5 bases; junction bases not matched to a gene: 1. The CDR3 loop reads CASSEGQGYGYTF. In nucleotides, the CDR3 is TGTGCCAGCAGTGAAGGACAGGGTTATGGCTACACCTTC.

The chain links TRBV2 to TRBJ1-2; TRBD1 is a possible D gene (5 bases). This CDR3 comprises 12 residues. Trimming shortened V by 6 bases and J by 2 bases, and 7 bases separated the two germline ends. Looked up from germline, CDR1 is SNHLY and CDR2 is FYNNEI. The CDR3 is CASRQGNYGYTF. The CDR3 bases are TGTGCCAGCAGGCAGGGAAACTATGGCTACACCTTC.

V usage is TRBV25-1 and J usage is TRBJ1-3; D remains ambiguous. V lost 8 bases to trimming and J lost 5 bases, with 13 bases between them. Per the germline V gene, CDR1 is MGHDK and CDR2 is SYGVNS. The CDR3 totals 13 residues. The CDR3 DNA is TGTGCCAGCTTGGGTTGGTCCCGAAACACCATATATTTT. Encoded protein: CASLGWSRNTIYF.

This chain joins TRBV4-1 and TRBJ1-4; weak D call: TRBD1 (6 bases). The germline V and J ends were trimmed by 0 bases and 7 bases, with 21 bases remaining between them. This CDR3 is 18 amino acids long. Germline V gene lookup returns CDR1 MGHRA and CDR2 YSYEKL. This CDR3 is CASSQDRLRGQPTEKLFF. Written as DNA, the CDR3 is TGCGCCAGCAGCCAAGATAGATTGAGGGGACAACCTACTGAAAAACTGTTTTTT.

The CDR3 loop reads CASSVEAQPYTEAFF. CDR3 nucleotides: TGTGCCAGCAGCGTAGAGGCACAGCCCTACACTGAAGCTTTCTTT. The gene calls are TRBV9 and TRBJ1-1; D call uncertain. The V end lost 0 bases, the J end lost 3 bases, and 12 bases lay between the germline ends. This CDR3 contains 15 residues. Germline V gives CDR1 SGDLS, CDR2 YYNGEE.